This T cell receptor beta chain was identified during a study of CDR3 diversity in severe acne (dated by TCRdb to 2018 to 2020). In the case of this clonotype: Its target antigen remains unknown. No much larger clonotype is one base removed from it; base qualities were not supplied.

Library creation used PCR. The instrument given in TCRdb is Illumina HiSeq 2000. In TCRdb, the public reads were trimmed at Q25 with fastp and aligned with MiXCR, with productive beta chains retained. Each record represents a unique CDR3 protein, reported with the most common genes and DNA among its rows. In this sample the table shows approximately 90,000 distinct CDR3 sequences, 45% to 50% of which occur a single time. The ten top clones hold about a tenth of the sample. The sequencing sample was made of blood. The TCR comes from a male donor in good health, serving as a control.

The nucleotide sequence reads as follows: TGTGCCAGCAAGGGCGGGAGCAAATACGAGCAGTACTTC. It specifies CASKGGSKYEQYF. The chain joins TRBV28 to TRBJ2-7; 7 central nucleotides agree with TRBD2. The germline V end is reduced by 7 bases and the J end by 4 bases; junction bases left unmatched: 7. The CDR3, cysteine through phenylalanine, is 13 amino acids long. CDR3 DNA is the only sequence kept; it has 39 bases, read in frame from the first base. Reading the germline V gene gives CDR1 MDHEN and CDR2 SYDVKM.